The T cell receptor (beta chain) under discussion was sequenced for a study of T cells in Graves' hyperthyroidism and ophthalmopathy. Researchers took RNA transcripts and amplified the TCR beta CDR3 regions from them. The HTBI set primed first-round TCR CDR3 RT-PCR. TCRdb ran MiXCR on the multiplex PCR reads and lists one entry per CDR3 protein. Among about 840,000 distinct CDR3 sequences, 38% were seen once, and the ten largest hold over 8%. This CDR3 has 13 amino acids. The germline gives CDR1 LGHNA, CDR2 YNFKEQ. Trimming cost V 6 bases and J 6 bases, with 12 bases left between them. About 10 ml of fresh peripheral blood supplied the PBMCs.

The chain combines TRBV4-2 with TRBJ1-5; no clear D. What was sequenced was blood. The source of this sequence is a man younger than 30 with Graves' hyperthyroidism. CDR3 sequence: CASSVTRGQPQHF. The CDR3 nucleotides are TGTGCCAGCAGTGTGACTCGGGGTCAGCCCCAGCATTTT.